The clone carrying this T cell receptor (beta chain) was observed once. Its cognate antigen is unknown. V lost 7 bases and J lost 6; bases outside the gene matches: 8. CDR1 is MNHNS, CDR2 SASEGT, per germline. The CDR3 is 14 amino acids. Donors comprised healthy HIV-negative adults lacking recent acute infections or vaccinations. This sample was included in a study of shared clonotypes between healthy human individuals. Study-wide results and caveats: Rarefaction gave evidence that sorted-subset sequencing remained incomplete despite large depth. A limitation of the genetic and exposure-history diversity represented arose from few donors.

In the original analysis: Owing to the provision of junction-only sequences devoid of quality scores by immunoSEQ, filtering differed. The table came from immunoSEQ multiplex PCR; TCRdb's copy has only in-frame clones and leaves some out. The D gene and trimming were derived from the DNA, and the V and J assignments and clone size from that table. The data show 2 million to 2.5 million clones, with roughly 92% seen just once and more than 0.35% held by the top ten. This receptor was identified in a man aged 18 to 35 in good health. Some clones in this sample may be carry-over from other donors' samples. The gene calls are TRBV6-1 and TRBJ2-3, with 9 bases fitting TRBD2. The sample consisted of naive CD4+ T cells from PBMCs. Indicated subset: CD45RA+ positively selected. CDR3 coding DNA: TGTGCCAGCACCAAAGCGGGAGGCCCCGATACGCAGTATTTT. Encoded protein: CASTKAGGPDTQYF.